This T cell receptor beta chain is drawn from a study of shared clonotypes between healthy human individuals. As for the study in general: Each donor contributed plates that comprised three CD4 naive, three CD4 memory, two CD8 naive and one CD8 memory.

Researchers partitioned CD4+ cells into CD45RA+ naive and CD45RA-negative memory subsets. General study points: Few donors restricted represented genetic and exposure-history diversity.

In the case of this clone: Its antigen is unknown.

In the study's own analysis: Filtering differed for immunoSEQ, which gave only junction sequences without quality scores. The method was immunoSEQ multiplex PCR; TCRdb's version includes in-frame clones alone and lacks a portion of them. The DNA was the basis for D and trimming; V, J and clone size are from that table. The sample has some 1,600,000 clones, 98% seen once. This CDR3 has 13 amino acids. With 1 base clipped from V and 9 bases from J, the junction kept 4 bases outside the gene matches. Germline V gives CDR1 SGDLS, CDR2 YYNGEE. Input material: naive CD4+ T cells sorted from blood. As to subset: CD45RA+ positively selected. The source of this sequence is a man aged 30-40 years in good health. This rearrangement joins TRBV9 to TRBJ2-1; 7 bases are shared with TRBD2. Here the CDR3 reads CASSVRGGGEQFF. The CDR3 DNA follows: TGTGCCAGCAGCGTAAGGGGCGGGGGTGAGCAGTTCTTC. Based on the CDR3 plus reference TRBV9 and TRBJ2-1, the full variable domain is DSGVTQTPKHLITATGQRVTLRCSPRSGDLSVYWYQQSLDQGLQFLIQYYNGEERAKGNILERFSAQQFPDLHSELNLSSLELGDSALYFCASSVRGGGEQFFGPGTRLTVL.